These 26 T cell receptor beta chains share one sample of origin, sequenced in a study of Ad26.COV2.S vaccination and SARS-CoV-2 variants listed by TCRdb under 2021. Interpreted using the paper, the treatment or condition label stands for: around 19 received Ad26.COV2.S at low or high dose, single or two shots; 5 received placebo; per-sample allocation not given. For vaccine and placebo recipients, repertoires were sequenced using samples collected on day 63 after the first injection. The method was the immunoSEQ multiplex PCR assay. The table comes from immuneACCESS by way of TCRdb, which keeps in-frame sequences with V and J called. Part of the clones is missing from these tables; in studies checked, under half for an unresolved V gene and the rest for unknown reasons. This sample comprises about 350,000 clones, less than 90% of them detected only once. In total, the top ten clones hold around 5.8% of the sample.

Here the sequenced sample was peripheral blood, taken in a trial of Ad26.COV2.S vaccine versus placebo. These receptors came from a person between 18 and 65 years old who received the Ad26.COV2.S COVID-19 vaccine or a placebo.

The chain couples TRBV9 to TRBJ2-3; D remains unclear. Trimming pared 0 bases from V and 1 base from J, leaving 9 bases between. Germline-derived CDR1 and CDR2 are SGDLS and YYNGEE. This CDR3 comprises 15 residues. The CDR3 reads CASSVEGIGTDTQYF. Here the CDR3 DNA reads TGTGCCAGCAGCGTAGAGGGAATCGGCACAGATACGCAGTATTTT. The complete variable domain, with remaining parts taken from reference TRBV9 and TRBJ2-3, reads DSGVTQTPKHLITATGQRVTLRCSPRSGDLSVYWYQQSLDQGLQFLIQYYNGEERAKGNILERFSAQQFPDLHSELNLSSLELGDSALYFCASSVEGIGTDTQYFGPGTRLTVL.

The chain is built from TRBV24-1 and TRBJ2-5, with D maybe TRBD2 (5 bases). Germline V gene lookup returns CDR1 KGHDR and CDR2 SFDVKD. This CDR3 spans 18 amino acids. V was shortened by 4 bases and J by 2 bases, with 22 bases between the two germline ends. The CDR3 protein is CATSDGNLGGLPQETQYF. In DNA form, the CDR3 reads TGTGCCACCAGTGACGGAAACCTAGGCGGACTCCCACAAGAGACCCAGTACTTC.

The chain is built from TRBV6-2 or TRBV6-3 and TRBJ2-3; 8 nucleotides agree with TRBD2. Germline lookup yields CDR1 MNHEY and CDR2 SVGEGT. Trimming removed 5 bases from V and 1 base from J; junction bases left unmatched: 5. This CDR3 region has 15 residues. The CDR3 sequence: CASSPAGLGTDTQYF. CDR3 DNA: TGTGCCAGCAGTCCCGCGGGACTAGGCACAGATACGCAGTATTTT.

The J gene is TRBJ2-7, the V gene TRBV11-3; TRBD2 aligns across 12 bases. Germline CDR1 is SGHNT and CDR2 is YENEEA. This CDR3 has 15 residues. V gave up 5 bases and J gave up 6 bases; unmatched junction bases: 8. Written as DNA, the CDR3 is TGTGCCAGCAGCCTACGGACTAGCGGGACTGGCGAGCAGTACTTC. Amino acids: CASSLRTSGTGEQYF.

The J gene is TRBJ2-1, the V gene TRBV3-1 (or the pseudogene TRBV3-2), with D unresolved. Germline CDR1 reads LGHDT; CDR2 reads YNNKEL (reference sequence). The CDR3 extends over 13 amino acids. Trimming took 4 bases from V and 0 from J, leaving 4 bases between them. The CDR3 DNA follows: TGTGCCAGCAGCCGCCTCTCCTACAATGAGCAGTTCTTC. Protein product: CASSRLSYNEQFF.

V gene TRBV7-6 combines with J gene TRBJ2-6; TRBD1 or TRBD2 may be the D gene (6 bases each). Per the germline V gene, CDR1 is SGHVS and CDR2 is FNYEAQ. The ends were cut back, 2 bases at V and 2 bases at J, with 16 bases in the middle. This CDR3 has 18 amino acids. CDR3 in DNA: TGTGCCAGCAGCTTACCCTACCCTGGGGGGCCTGGGGCCAACGTCCTGACTTTC. It translates to CASSLPYPGGPGANVLTF. The variable domain in full, with the rest retrieved from reference TRBV7-6 and TRBJ2-6, is GAGVSQSPRYKVTKRGQDVALRCDPISGHVSLYWYRQALGQGPEFLTYFNYEAQQDKSGLPNDRFSAERPEGSISTLTIQRTEQRDSAMYRCASSLPYPGGPGANVLTFGAGSRLTVL.

The V gene is TRBV7-2, the J gene TRBJ1-3, with no clear D. Per the germline V gene, CDR1 is SGHTA and CDR2 is FQGNSA. Trimming took off 1 base at V and 0 bases at J, with 10 bases between the two ends. The CDR3 extends over 16 amino acids. The CDR3 spells CASSLVGRPSGNTIYF. The CDR3 nucleotides read TGTGCCAGCAGCTTAGTCGGGCGCCCCTCTGGAAACACCATATATTTT.

Details on this clone: The same CDR3 arises from other DNA sequences in this sample as well. This chain connects TRBV19 to TRBJ1-2; D gene uncertain. This CDR3 is 13 amino acids long. CDR1 is LNHDA, CDR2 SQIVND, per germline (reference sequence). V dropped 3 bases and J dropped 0 bases, with 5 bases sitting between them. The CDR3 sequence: CASSILANYGYTF. Written as DNA, the CDR3 is TGTGCCAGTAGTATTCTAGCTAACTATGGCTACACCTTC.

This rearrangement joins TRBV7-2 to TRBJ1-1; D unclear. Trimming cost V 5 bases and J 0 bases, with 7 bases left between them. CDR3 length: 13 residues. CDR1 and CDR2 (germline): SGHTA, FQGNSA. CDR3 nucleotide sequence: TGTGCCAGCAGCCCCCAGATGAACACTGAAGCTTTCTTT. Translation gives CASSPQMNTEAFF. Complete variable domain (other parts from reference TRBV7-2 and TRBJ1-1): GAGVSQSPSNKVTEKGKDVELRCDPISGHTALYWYRQSLGQGLEFLIYFQGNSAPDKSGLPSDRFSAERTGGSVSTLTIQRTQQEDSAVYLCASSPQMNTEAFFGQGTRLTVV.

This clone was counted between two and nine times. The chain is built from TRBV19 and TRBJ1-1; a possible D gene is TRBD1 (6 bases). The germline V gene has CDR1 LNHDA and CDR2 SQIVND (reference sequence). There are 15 residues in the CDR3. V lost 3 bases to trimming and J lost 0 bases, with 11 bases between them. The CDR3, as DNA: TGTGCCAGTAGTATGGCAGGGGTTATGAACACTGAAGCTTTCTTT. This sequence encodes CASSMAGVMNTEAFF.

As for this clone: One end of the junction is discordant with germline, which a read error may explain. This sequence joins TRBV7-7 and TRBJ2-6; tentatively, D is TRBD2 (6 bases). Germline CDR1 reads SSHAT; CDR2 reads FNYEAQ (reference sequence). The CDR3 is made up of 15 amino acids. Here the CDR3 reads CASSTGTSGANVLTF. For the CDR3, the DNA is TGTGCTAGCAGCACCGGGACTTCTGGGGCCAACGTCCTGACTTTC. The complete variable domain, with remaining parts taken from reference TRBV7-7 and TRBJ2-6, reads GAGVSQSPRYKVTKRGQDVTLRCDPISSHATLYWYQQALGQGPEFLTYFNYEAQPDKSGLPSDRFSAERPEGSISTLTIQRTEQRDSAMYRCASSTGTSGANVLTFGAGSRLTVL.

The V and J genes are TRBV6-6 and TRBJ2-7; D is ambiguous. The germline V and J ends were trimmed by 6 bases and 4 bases, with 16 bases remaining between them. CDR1 is MNHNY, CDR2 SVGAGI, per germline (reference sequence). The CDR3 loop spans 14 amino acids. This chain's CDR3 is CASRITVRPYEQYF. The CDR3 DNA is TGTGCCAGCAGGATCACGGTAAGACCGTACGAGCAGTACTTC.

The chain combines TRBV6-1 with TRBJ1-2; weak D call: TRBD1 (5 bases). V lost 4 bases to trimming and J lost 2 bases, with 20 bases between them. From germline, CDR1 is MNHNS and CDR2 SASEGT. This CDR3 is 17 amino acids long. This chain's CDR3 is CASSGEEGTGLNYGYTF. In nucleotides, the CDR3 is TGTGCCAGCAGTGGAGAGGAGGGAACGGGGCTCAACTATGGCTACACCTTC.

The chain combines TRBV11-3 with TRBJ2-2; D is possibly TRBD1 (5 bases). Per the germline V gene, CDR1 is SGHNT and CDR2 is YENEEA. The length of the CDR3 is 16 residues. Trimming stripped 3 bases from V and 4 bases from J, with 15 bases between. In nucleotides, the CDR3 is TGTGCCAGCAGCTTTAGGAAGGGGCCCGCCACCGGGGAGCTGTTTTTT. This gives the protein CASSFRKGPATGELFF.

This chain uses TRBV5-3 with TRBJ2-1; tentative D call: TRBD2 (6 bases). TRBV5-3 is sorted into the ORF group, with uncertain function. V was pared by 5 bases and J by 5 bases, with 20 bases between. The CDR3 extends over 16 amino acids. The CDR3 protein is CARSPGRNPKDNEQFF. The CDR3 DNA reads TGTGCCAGAAGTCCCGGGAGAAACCCTAAAGACAATGAGCAGTTCTTC.

The V and J genes are TRBV19 and TRBJ2-7, with 8 bases fitting TRBD2. The CDR3 sequence is 14 residues long. Germline CDR1 and CDR2: LNHDA and SQIVND (reference sequence). V lost 6 bases, J lost 0 bases, and 4 bases stayed unmatched. The CDR3 sequence is CASRGGGSSYEQYF. CDR3 in DNA: TGTGCCAGTAGGGGCGGGGGGAGCTCCTACGAGCAGTACTTC.

This clone was found a few times. V usage is TRBV4-3 and J usage is TRBJ2-7, with 7 bases matching TRBD2. J gave up 5 bases and V 3 bases, and 7 bases lay outside the gene matches. Germline V gives CDR1 LGHNA, CDR2 YSLEER. This CDR3 spans 14 amino acids. CDR3 sequence reads: CASSQGLSSNEQYF. The CDR3 region has the DNA TGCGCCAGCAGCCAGGGACTATCCTCTAACGAGCAGTACTTC.

The J gene is TRBJ2-1, the V gene TRBV30; D is unclear. Germline loops: CDR1 GTSNPN, CDR2 SVGIG (reference sequence). V dropped 4 bases and J dropped 0 bases, with 7 bases sitting between them. This CDR3 comprises 13 residues. The CDR3 nucleotides read TGTGCCTGGACCCCTAGCTCCTACAATGAGCAGTTCTTC. It yields the protein CAWTPSSYNEQFF.

This CDR3 is CASSSIGQGFNEQYF. In DNA form, the CDR3 reads TGTGCCAGCAGCAGTATTGGACAGGGGTTCAACGAGCAGTACTTC. The chain recombines TRBV28 with TRBJ2-7, with 9 nucleotides matching TRBD1. V lost 6 bases and J lost 5; bases outside the gene matches: 11. The CDR3 totals 15 residues. Germline values: CDR1 MDHEN, CDR2 SYDVKM.

The chain carries TRBV5-1 and TRBJ2-3, with 8 positions matching TRBD2. Trimming cost V 3 bases and J 2 bases; bases outside gene matches: 5. Germline CDR1 reads SGHRS; CDR2 reads YFSETQ. CDR3 length: 15 residues. As DNA, the CDR3 is TGCGCCAGCAGCTATCGGGGGGGAACCACAGATACGCAGTATTTT. It encodes CASSYRGGTTDTQYF.

The V call is TRBV11-3, the J call TRBJ2-2, with D possibly being TRBD1 (6 bases). There are 15 residues in the CDR3. Trimming removed 5 bases at V and 5 bases at J, with 15 bases between. The germline V gene encodes CDR1 SGHNT and CDR2 YENEEA. CDR3 bases: TGTGCCAGCAGCCCAAGTACAGGGAAGACCGGGGAGCTGTTTTTT. This encodes CASSPSTGKTGELFF.

V and J are TRBV25-1 and TRBJ1-2, with D possibly matching TRBD1 (6 bases). Per germline, CDR1 MGHDK and CDR2 SYGVNS. This CDR3 region has 11 residues. V was cut by 5 bases and J by 8 bases, with 9 bases left in between. The CDR3 here is CASSSGAGYTF. DNA for the CDR3: TGTGCCAGCAGTTCAGGGGCCGGCTACACCTTC.

V and J are TRBV9 and TRBJ2-3, with 14 bases that match TRBD2. The trim removed 5 bases at V and 4 bases at J, leaving 9 bases unmatched. The CDR3 runs to 17 residues. Germline CDR1 and CDR2: SGDLS and YYNGEE. The CDR3 spells CASSSRTSGRSADTQYF. The CDR3 region has the DNA TGTGCCAGCAGTTCACGGACTAGCGGGAGGTCAGCAGATACGCAGTATTTT. The variable domain in full, with the rest retrieved from reference TRBV9 and TRBJ2-3, is DSGVTQTPKHLITATGQRVTLRCSPRSGDLSVYWYQQSLDQGLQFLIQYYNGEERAKGNILERFSAQQFPDLHSELNLSSLELGDSALYFCASSSRTSGRSADTQYFGPGTRLTVL.

Worth noting for this clone: The same CDR3 arises from other DNA sequences in this sample as well. The V and J genes are TRBV7-6 and TRBJ1-1, with no clear D. Germline-derived CDR1 and CDR2 are SGHVS and FNYEAQ. The CDR3 extends over 12 amino acids. Trimming took off 5 bases at V and 4 bases at J, with 8 bases between the two ends. CDR3 coding DNA: TGTGCCAGCAGCCCGGCAGGCACTGAAGCTTTCTTT. Its protein product is CASSPAGTEAFF.

This chain connects TRBV9 to TRBJ1-2; TRBD1 is a possible D gene (5 bases). V lost 0 bases and J lost 1, with 10 bases in between. Germline V CDR1 and CDR2: SGDLS, YYNGEE. This CDR3 has 15 residues. The CDR3 loop reads CASSVDPDSNYGYTF. The DNA of the CDR3 is TGTGCCAGCAGCGTAGACCCCGACAGTAACTATGGCTACACCTTC. The entire variable domain, with the rest obtained from reference TRBV9 and TRBJ1-2, is as follows: DSGVTQTPKHLITATGQRVTLRCSPRSGDLSVYWYQQSLDQGLQFLIQYYNGEERAKGNILERFSAQQFPDLHSELNLSSLELGDSALYFCASSVDPDSNYGYTFGSGTRLTVV.

This chain joins TRBV5-4 and TRBJ2-2, with D possibly TRBD1 on 5 matching bases. Germline V CDR1 and CDR2: SGHNT, YYREEE (reference sequence). Trimming cost V 2 bases and J 0 bases, with 11 bases left between them. This CDR3 is built from 16 residues. In nucleotides, the CDR3 is TGTGCCAGCAGCTTTGACCCAGGGCCGAACACCGGGGAGCTGTTTTTT. Its translation: CASSFDPGPNTGELFF.